The source of this T cell receptor (beta chain) is a study of RUNX1 and TCR beta rearrangement in T-cell leukemia (dated by TCRdb to 2018 to 2021). Turning to the overall study: The study compared TCR beta rearrangements and CDR3 junctions in 13 to 15 T-ALLs carrying mono-allelic acquired RUNX1 mutations versus more than 9 RUNX1 wildtype T-ALLs. An earlier study had established the RUNX1 mutation status of the T-ALL cases. RUNX1 wildtype T-ALLs were chosen to carry at least incomplete clonal TCR beta rearrangements so that D1 versus D2 segment comparison could be performed. The RUNX1 wildtype T-ALLs were matched on an immature maturation arrest stage, which was defined as the absence of cytoplasmic or surface TCR beta protein. After EuroClonality multiplex PCR on genomic DNA, Genescan analysis was used to assess TCR rearrangements. The multicentric trials were GRAALL-2003 and GRAALL-2005. For comparison with results from a Runx1 knockout mouse model, TCR beta rearrangements in human T-ALL were analyzed. The RUNX1-mutated T-ALLs covered a wider range of maturation arrest stages, including cases that were arrested before TCR beta rearrangement began. All RUNX1 mutations in the mutated group were heterozygous, ten in the Runt homology domain and a few in the transactivation domain. The paper as a whole reports these results and caveats: Clonal TCR beta rearrangements were carried by fewer RUNX1-mutated T-ALLs (about 60%) than has been reported for T-ALL generally (over 75%). TCR beta J1 cluster usage was similar between RUNX1-mutated and wildtype T-ALLs, with no significant difference. TCR beta D1 segment usage did not differ significantly between RUNX1-mutated (about 80%) and wildtype (61%) T-ALL clonal rearrangements. The number of available clonal rearrangements was too small to assess TCR beta CDR3 length or D segment truncation in T-ALLs.

Library preparation was by PCR. Sequencing took place on an Illumina MiSeq. Characterization of TCR beta DJ and VDJ rearrangements was performed by next generation amplicon sequencing. The paper's processing steps were these. Amplicon sequencing data were analyzed with the Vidjil software to identify clonal TCR beta rearrangements. Two-tailed Fisher exact tests compared TCR beta rearrangement characteristics between RUNX1-mutated and wildtype groups. TCRdb took the public reads, trimmed them with fastp at Q25, ran MiXCR for clone calling and kept in-frame beta chains. Each entry merges the rows of one CDR3 protein and shows their most common DNA and genes. The V and J calls shown here were made by TCRdb, not taken from the authors' results. The sample table records 200 to 250 distinct CDR3 sequences; 33% of these occur just once. The ten largest clones add up to approximately 51% of the sample. For oncotyping and quantification of minimal residual disease, T-ALL samples were taken at diagnosis from children and adults treated according to protocol.

This clonotype was picked up one time. Its binding antigen is unknown. There are no base qualities to consult, and no much larger clone falls within one base. Evidence from one read is weak. The CDR1 and CDR2 encoded by the germline V gene are SGHDT and YYEEEE. Its CDR3 holds 14 amino acids, cysteine through phenylalanine. Left in the record is the CDR3 DNA by itself, 42 bases read in frame from the first base. The junction shows trimming of 2 bases on V and 3 bases on J, and the gene matches do not reach 4 bases of it. The sequenced material came from blood. The receptor's source is a male donor with T-cell acute lymphoblastic leukemia. Recombination linked TRBV5-6 to TRBJ1-2, with TRBD1 identical over 7 junction bases. This receptor has the CDR3 CASSFAGGDYGYTF. The nucleotides are TGTGCCAGCAGCTTCGCAGGGGGAGACTATGGCTACACCTTC.